One sample yielded the 31 T cell receptor beta chains listed below, sequenced in a study of blood T cell repertoires in COVID-19. Profiling relied on immunoSEQ multiplex PCR, and the TCRdb table lists in-frame clones only, not all of them. The profile shows approximately 150,000 clones, roughly 87% of them singletons. Material for sequencing was PBMCs or T cells enriched from blood (not recorded which). All receptors come from a woman in her 40s who had been exposed to COVID-19.

The chain recombines TRBV6-5 with TRBJ2-5, with D unresolved. The CDR3 extends over 11 amino acids. V lost 7 bases, J lost 7 bases, and 10 bases lay in between. Germline V gene lookup returns CDR1 MNHEY and CDR2 SVGAGI. Here the CDR3 DNA reads TGTGCCAGCAACCCCACGGGGACCCAGTACTTC. Translation gives CASNPTGTQYF.

V gene TRBV3-1 (or the pseudogene TRBV3-2) combines with J gene TRBJ1-5; no firm D call. CDR1 LGHDT and CDR2 YNNKEL come from the germline V gene (reference sequence). V was pared by 3 bases and J by 6 bases, with 6 bases between. This CDR3 region has 12 residues. In nucleotides, the CDR3 is TGTGCCAGCAGCCAGACGGGTCAGCCCCAGCATTTT. Protein sequence: CASSQTGQPQHF.

This clone was seen a few times. The V and J genes are TRBV27 and TRBJ2-2; 8 nucleotides agree with TRBD2. The CDR3 is made up of 15 amino acids. V lost 5 bases to trimming and J lost 0 bases; unmatched junction nucleotides: 2. Germline CDR1 MNHEY, CDR2 SMNVEV (reference sequence). The CDR3 reads CASSERGTNTGELFF. The CDR3 nucleotides are TGTGCCAGCAGTGAGCGGGGGACGAACACCGGGGAGCTGTTTTTT.

This rearrangement joins TRBV19 to TRBJ2-7; 7 bases match TRBD2. Germline trimming cut 8 bases from V and 3 bases from J; bases unmatched to any gene: 7. CDR1 and CDR2 (germline): LNHDA, SQIVND (reference sequence). There are 13 residues in the CDR3. DNA for the CDR3: TGTGCCAGTCATGGGGACTACATCTACGAGCAGTACTTC. Protein product: CASHGDYIYEQYF.

V usage is TRBV5-1 and J usage is TRBJ1-1; 8 bases fit TRBD1. This CDR3 spans 16 amino acids. Germline V lookup: CDR1 SGHRS, CDR2 YFSETQ. Trimming took 4 bases from V and 3 from J; bases not matched to a gene: 11. CDR3: CASSLSGQEVHTEAFF. CDR3 DNA sequence: TGCGCCAGCAGCCTATCGGGACAGGAGGTGCACACTGAAGCTTTCTTT.

The rearrangement joins TRBV25-1 to TRBJ1-1, with D maybe TRBD1 (6 bases). The germline CDR1 and CDR2 sequences are MGHDK and SYGVNS. The CDR3 sequence is 15 residues long. The V end lost 6 bases, the J end lost 5 bases, and 19 bases lay between the germline ends. Here the CDR3 reads CASSLRGRGRTEAFF. For the CDR3, the DNA is TGTGCCAGCAGCCTCAGGGGAAGGGGACGGACTGAAGCTTTCTTT.

This clone was detected only once. The chain links TRBV28 to TRBJ1-4; no clear D gene. The CDR3 is made up of 11 amino acids. The germline V and J ends were trimmed by 7 bases and 5 bases, with 5 bases remaining between them. In germline, CDR1 is MDHEN, CDR2 SYDVKM. CDR3 bases: TGTGCCAGCAAACAGAATGAAAAACTGTTTTTT. This encodes CASKQNEKLFF.

The V gene is TRBV20-1, the J gene TRBJ1-5; no firm D call. The length of the CDR3 is 12 residues. Germline CDR1 is DFQATT and CDR2 is SNEGSKA (reference sequence). The germline V and J ends were trimmed by 3 bases and 5 bases, with 8 bases remaining between them. CDR3 loop: CSASVSDQPQHF. CDR3 DNA sequence: TGCAGTGCTAGTGTGTCAGATCAGCCCCAGCATTTT.

The V gene is TRBV9, the J gene TRBJ2-2; 7 bases map to TRBD1. Germline lookup yields CDR1 SGDLS and CDR2 YYNGEE. The CDR3 consists of 14 residues. V was pared by 0 bases and J by 4 bases, with 0 bases of the junction left unmatched. CDR3 sequence: CASSVAGGTGELFF. CDR3 DNA sequence: TGTGCCAGCAGCGTAGCAGGGGGCACCGGGGAGCTGTTTTTT.

This rearrangement joins TRBV3-1 (or the pseudogene TRBV3-2) to TRBJ2-1; possible D gene TRBD2, 6 bases. The CDR3 spans 13 residues. Germline V gene lookup returns CDR1 LGHDT and CDR2 YNNKEL (reference sequence). Trimming pared 7 bases from V and 6 bases from J, leaving 13 bases between. DNA for the CDR3: TGTGCCAGCACCAGACTAGGCTCCAATGAGCAGTTCTTC. The encoded protein is CASTRLGSNEQFF.

The V gene is TRBV5-1, the J gene TRBJ1-2; 9 bases align to TRBD1. The CDR3 runs 16 residues. The germline V gene encodes CDR1 SGHRS and CDR2 YFSETQ. The V segment lost 4 bases and the J segment 2 bases; nucleotides outside the gene matches: 9. The CDR3 protein is CASSPGTGFGNYGYTF. Written as DNA, the CDR3 is TGCGCCAGCAGCCCCGGGACAGGGTTCGGGAACTATGGCTACACCTTC.

The chain employs TRBV19 and TRBJ1-5; no definite D call. Germline V CDR1 and CDR2: LNHDA, SQIVND (reference sequence). The ends were cut back, 3 bases at V and 2 bases at J, with 8 bases in the middle. The CDR3 spans 14 residues. CDR3 nucleotides: TGTGCCAGTAGTATTACCTCGGGCAATCAGCCCCAGCATTTT. Encoded protein: CASSITSGNQPQHF.

This sequence joins TRBV5-5 and TRBJ1-4; maybe TRBD1 (6 bases). V lost 4 bases and J lost 5, with 12 bases in between. CDR1 SGHKS and CDR2 YYEKEE come from the germline V gene (reference sequence). The CDR3 contains 14 residues. The CDR3 sequence: CASSPGVGNEKLFF. Here the CDR3 DNA reads TGTGCCAGCAGCCCAGGGGTAGGGAATGAAAAACTGTTTTTT.

This rearrangement joins TRBV4-1 to TRBJ1-1; TRBD1 might be the D (5 bases). Trimming left V 5 bases short and J 7 bases short, with 8 bases between. This CDR3 contains 11 residues. Germline V lookup: CDR1 MGHRA, CDR2 YSYEKL. The CDR3 nucleotides read TGCGCCAGCAGCGGGGGGGGTGAAGCTTTCTTT. This gives the protein CASSGGGEAFF.

V and J are TRBV28 and TRBJ1-5, with 8 nucleotides matching TRBD1. The CDR3 has 16 amino acids. Germline CDR1 reads MDHEN; CDR2 reads SYDVKM. With 5 bases clipped from V and 2 bases from J, the junction kept 8 bases outside the gene matches. The CDR3 sequence is CASSLLQGDGNQPQHF. The DNA for the CDR3 is TGTGCCAGCAGTCTACTACAGGGGGATGGCAATCAGCCCCAGCATTTT.

The chain uses TRBV15 and TRBJ2-5; 11 nucleotides agree with TRBD2. Germline CDR1 and CDR2: LNHNV and YYDKDF (reference sequence). The trim removed 0 bases at V and 5 bases at J, leaving 5 bases unmatched. This CDR3 has 16 residues. CDR3 in DNA: TGTGCCACCAGCAGAGATCGTACTAGCGGGGGTGAGACCCAGTACTTC. Its translation: CATSRDRTSGGETQYF.

This rearrangement joins TRBV11-2 to TRBJ2-7; D gene unclear. Trimming removed 4 bases from V and 3 bases from J, with 7 bases in between. This CDR3 contains 12 residues. Germline-derived CDR1 and CDR2 are SGHAT and FQNNGV. The CDR3 sequence: CASSSRGYEQYF. The CDR3 coding sequence is TGTGCCAGCAGCTCTCGAGGCTACGAGCAGTACTTC.

In its sample, this clone was seen a few times. The chain carries TRBV6-5 and TRBJ1-2; TRBD1 agrees at 7 bases. Germline lookup yields CDR1 MNHEY and CDR2 SVGAGI. The V segment lost 6 bases and the J segment 4 bases; nucleotides outside the gene matches: 8. This CDR3 is 14 amino acids long. The CDR3: CASRIIGQAYGYTF. CDR3 nucleotide sequence: TGTGCCAGCAGAATCATTGGACAGGCCTATGGCTACACCTTC.

The rearrangement joins TRBV7-2 to TRBJ1-4; D is unclear. CDR1 is SGHTA and CDR2 is FQGNSA in the germline V gene. V lost 1 base to trimming and J lost 1 base, with 10 bases between them. The CDR3 is 16 amino acids. CDR3 sequence: CASSLGGLITNEKLFF. The CDR3 nucleotides are TGTGCCAGCAGCTTAGGAGGGCTTATAACTAATGAAAAACTGTTTTTT.

V is TRBV7-9 and J is TRBJ1-2; D gene unclear. The CDR3 contains 14 residues. Trimming took 1 base from V and 5 from J, leaving 11 bases between them. In germline, CDR1 is SEHNR, CDR2 FQNEAQ (reference sequence). The CDR3 protein is CASSLGATPYGYTF. For the CDR3, the DNA is TGTGCCAGCAGCTTAGGGGCCACGCCATATGGCTACACCTTC.

V gene TRBV28 combines with J gene TRBJ2-5, with 10 bases fitting TRBD2. Trimming took 7 bases from V and 7 from J; bases not matched to a gene: 9. Germline CDR1 is MDHEN and CDR2 is SYDVKM. The CDR3 spans 14 residues. The CDR3 coding sequence is TGTGCCAGCATTCCGGGACTAGCGATGGGGACCCAGTACTTC. Translation: CASIPGLAMGTQYF.

The CDR3 protein is CASSPGTTNQPQHF. In DNA, the CDR3 is TGCGCCAGCAGCCCGGGTACTACCAATCAGCCCCAGCATTTT. This chain joins TRBV4-3 and TRBJ1-5; D remains ambiguous. Germline CDR1 and CDR2: LGHNA and YSLEER. Between the trimmed V and J ends, which lost 4 bases and 3 bases, there was a span of 10 bases. CDR3 length: 14 amino acids.

The V gene is TRBV9, the J gene TRBJ2-3; 7 bases map to TRBD2. The CDR3 loop spans 16 amino acids. From germline, CDR1 is SGDLS and CDR2 YYNGEE. Unmatched junction bases numbered 5, after V lost 0 bases and J lost 1 base. CDR3 coding DNA: TGTGCCAGCAGCGTAGCTGGGCGGGAGCGCACAGATACGCAGTATTTT. Its protein product is CASSVAGRERTDTQYF.

The chain links TRBV4-3 to TRBJ2-1, with 7 bases identical to TRBD2. CDR1 and CDR2 (germline): LGHNA, YSLEER. The CDR3 extends over 16 amino acids. V lost 5 bases, J lost 4 bases, and 11 bases stayed unmatched. The CDR3 nucleotides read TGCGCCAGCAGCGTAAGGAACAGCGGGATTTACAATGAGCAGTTCTTC. This sequence encodes CASSVRNSGIYNEQFF.

The chain uses TRBV10-2 and TRBJ2-7; TRBD1 agrees at 10 bases. Germline assignment: CDR1 WSHSY and CDR2 SAAADI. With 1 base clipped from V and 3 bases from J, the junction kept 6 bases outside the gene matches. The CDR3 consists of 16 residues. CDR3 DNA sequence: TGCGCCAGCAGTGAGTTGCCGGGACAGGGGAACTACGAGCAGTACTTC. Translation gives CASSELPGQGNYEQYF.

This clone was observed a single time. The chain links TRBV5-6 to TRBJ2-5; 12 bases line up with TRBD2. Trimming cost V 4 bases and J 1 base; bases outside gene matches: 8. Germline values: CDR1 SGHDT, CDR2 YYEEEE. CDR3 length equals 17 residues. CDR3 coding DNA: TGTGCCAGCAGCCCCGGTGCACTAGCGGGAGGCCAAGAGACCCAGTACTTC. The encoded protein is CASSPGALAGGQETQYF.

V gene TRBV4-3 combines with J gene TRBJ1-2, with 8 nucleotides matching TRBD1. CDR3 length equals 14 residues. The ends lost 5 bases at V and 1 base at J; junction bases unmatched: 3. The germline V gene has CDR1 LGHNA and CDR2 YSLEER. The CDR3 protein is CASSSTGDNYGYTF. For the CDR3, the DNA is TGCGCCAGCAGCTCGACAGGGGATAACTATGGCTACACCTTC.

The chain is built from TRBV6-5 and TRBJ1-1, with D perhaps matching TRBD1 (6 bases). Trimming left V 6 bases short and J 3 bases short, with 17 bases between. The CDR3 totals 15 residues. Per the germline V gene, CDR1 is MNHEY and CDR2 is SVGAGI. In nucleotides, the CDR3 is TGTGCCAGCAGCGCCTACGCACAGGGCCACACTGAAGCTTTCTTT. Its protein is CASSAYAQGHTEAFF.

The chain is built from TRBV28 and TRBJ1-6, with D possibly TRBD1 on 6 matching bases. Per germline, CDR1 MDHEN and CDR2 SYDVKM. V was shortened by 5 bases and J by 9 bases, with 17 bases between the two germline ends. The CDR3 contains 15 residues. The CDR3 region is CASSPAGARGSPLHF. The CDR3 DNA sequence: TGTGCCAGCAGTCCCGCGGGGGCGCGTGGTTCACCCCTCCACTTT. The full variable domain, in which reference TRBV28 and TRBJ1-6 provide the parts outside the CDR3, is DVKVTQSSRYLVKRTGEKVFLECVQDMDHENMFWYRQDPGLGLRLIYFSYDVKMKEKGDIPEGYSVSREKKERFSLILESASTNQTSMYLCASSPAGARGSPLHFGNGTRLTVT.

This clone came up a few times. The chain combines TRBV27 with TRBJ2-4, with TRBD1 matching 7 bases. V lost 2 bases, J lost 1 base, and 2 bases stayed unmatched. CDR3 length equals 15 residues. Per germline, CDR1 MNHEY and CDR2 SMNVEV (reference sequence). The CDR3 DNA sequence: TGTGCCAGCAGTTTACAGGACAGGGCCAAAAACATTCAGTACTTC. Protein product: CASSLQDRAKNIQYF.

V gene TRBV6-4 combines with J gene TRBJ2-1; 8 bases line up with TRBD2. CDR3 length: 14 residues. Germline-derived CDR1 and CDR2 are MRHNA and SNTAGT. J was trimmed by 7 bases and V by 5 bases; bases with no gene match: 7. Here the CDR3 DNA reads TGTGCCAGCAGTCTGAGCGGGAGTAGGAATGAGCAGTTCTTC. This encodes CASSLSGSRNEQFF.